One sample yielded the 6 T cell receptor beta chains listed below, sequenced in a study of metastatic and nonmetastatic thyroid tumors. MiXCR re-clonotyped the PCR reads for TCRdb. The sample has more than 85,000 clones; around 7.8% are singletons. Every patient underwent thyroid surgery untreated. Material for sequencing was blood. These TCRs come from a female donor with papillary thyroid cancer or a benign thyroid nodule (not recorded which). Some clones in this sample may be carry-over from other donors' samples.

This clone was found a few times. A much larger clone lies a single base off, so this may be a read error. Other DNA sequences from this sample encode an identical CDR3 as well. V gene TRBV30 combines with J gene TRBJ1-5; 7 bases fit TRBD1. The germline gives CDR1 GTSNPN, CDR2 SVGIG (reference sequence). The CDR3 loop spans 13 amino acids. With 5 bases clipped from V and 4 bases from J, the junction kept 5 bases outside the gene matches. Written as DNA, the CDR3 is TGTGCCTGGCGAGGACAGGAGAATCAGCCCCAGCATTTT. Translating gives CAWRGQENQPQHF.

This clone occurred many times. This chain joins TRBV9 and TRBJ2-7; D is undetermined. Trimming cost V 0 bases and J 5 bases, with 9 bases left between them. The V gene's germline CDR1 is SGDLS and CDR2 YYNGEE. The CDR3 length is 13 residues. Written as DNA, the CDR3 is TGTGCCAGCAGCGTAGCAAACCAGGACGAGCAGTACTTC. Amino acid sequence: CASSVANQDEQYF.

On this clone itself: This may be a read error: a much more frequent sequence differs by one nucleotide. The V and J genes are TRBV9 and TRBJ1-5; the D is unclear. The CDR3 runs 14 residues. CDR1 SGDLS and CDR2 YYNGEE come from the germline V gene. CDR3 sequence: CASSSNMNNQPKHF. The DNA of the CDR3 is TGTGCCAGCAGCTCTAATATGAACAATCAGCCCAAGCATTTT.

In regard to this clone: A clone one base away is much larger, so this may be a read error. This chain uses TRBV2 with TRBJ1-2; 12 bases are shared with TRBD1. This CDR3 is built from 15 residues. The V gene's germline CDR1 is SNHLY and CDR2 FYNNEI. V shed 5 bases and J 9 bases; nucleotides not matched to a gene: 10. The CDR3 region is CASSLRDRGLRCYTF. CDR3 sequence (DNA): TGTGCCAGCAGTCTCCGGGACAGGGGGCTTCGATGCTACACCTTC.

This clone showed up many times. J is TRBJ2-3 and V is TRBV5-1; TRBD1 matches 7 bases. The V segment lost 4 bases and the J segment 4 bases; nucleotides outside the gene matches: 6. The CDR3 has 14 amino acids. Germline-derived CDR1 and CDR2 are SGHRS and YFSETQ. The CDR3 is CASSPPTGSDTQYF. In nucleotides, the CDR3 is TGCGCCAGCAGCCCGCCGACAGGGTCAGATACGCAGTATTTT.

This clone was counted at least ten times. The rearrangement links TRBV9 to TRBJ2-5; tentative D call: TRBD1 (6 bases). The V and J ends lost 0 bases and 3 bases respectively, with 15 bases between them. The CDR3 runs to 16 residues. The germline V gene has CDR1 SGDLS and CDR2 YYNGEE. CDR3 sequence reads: CASSVEGGRAKETQYF. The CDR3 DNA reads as TGTGCCAGCAGCGTAGAAGGGGGTCGGGCCAAAGAGACCCAGTACTTC. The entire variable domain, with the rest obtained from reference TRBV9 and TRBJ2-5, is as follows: DSGVTQTPKHLITATGQRVTLRCSPRSGDLSVYWYQQSLDQGLQFLIQYYNGEERAKGNILERFSAQQFPDLHSELNLSSLELGDSALYFCASSVEGGRAKETQYFGPGTRLLVL.